The next 15 T cell receptor beta chains were all read from a single sample in a study of blood T cell repertoires in COVID-19. Sequencing was performed with immunoSEQ multiplex PCR; in TCRdb, only in-frame clones are kept and a portion is missing. This table has over 70,000 clones, more than 75% appearing once. What was sequenced was peripheral blood. The receptors here all came from a man aged 60 to 69 with COVID-19, enrolled during active disease.

The chain combines TRBV7-6 with TRBJ2-2; D is possibly TRBD1 (5 bases). CDR3 length: 15 amino acids. Germline V lookup: CDR1 SGHVS, CDR2 FNYEAQ. Trimming left V 1 base short and J 2 bases short, with 8 bases between. Written as DNA, the CDR3 is TGTGCCAGCAGCTTAGGGACAACTAACACCGGGGAGCTGTTTTTT. It is translated as CASSLGTTNTGELFF.

The V gene is TRBV6-1, the J gene TRBJ2-1, with unresolved D. This CDR3 is built from 15 residues. Trimming shortened V by 2 bases and J by 5 bases, and 13 bases separated the two germline ends. Germline-derived CDR1 and CDR2 are MNHNS and SASEGT. CDR3 coding DNA: TGTGCCAGCAGTGAATCGGCGGCCCCCCACAATGAGCAGTTCTTC. Protein product: CASSESAAPHNEQFF.

To note about this clone: The CDR3 end shows no conserved phenylalanine or tryptophan, and so a read error is likely. It is unclear where the CDR3 begins or ends on the DNA, so no DNA is shown, and the CDR3 is as TCRdb lists it. This sequence joins TRBV7-3 and TRBJ1-1; the tabulated D call, TRBD1, remains unverified against the DNA. Germline lookup yields CDR1 SGHTA and CDR2 FQGTGA. The CDR3 length equals 14 residues, ends included. CDR3 region: CASSLYPFQGAEFR.

This clone has a handful of counts. The chain joins TRBV4-2 to TRBJ2-2; possibly TRBD2 for D (6 bases). Trimming pared 0 bases from V and 0 bases from J, leaving 8 bases between. This CDR3 comprises 16 residues. Germline V CDR1 and CDR2: LGHNA, YNFKEQ. CDR3 sequence reads: CASSQDAGPNTGELFF. DNA of the CDR3: TGTGCCAGCAGCCAAGATGCGGGACCGAACACCGGGGAGCTGTTTTTT.

As to this clone: The same CDR3 also results from other DNA sequences found in this sample. The V and J genes are TRBV6-5 and TRBJ1-2; 7 positions agree with TRBD1. CDR1 MNHEY and CDR2 SVGAGI come from the germline V gene. This CDR3 has 13 amino acids. Trimming took 6 bases from V and 2 from J; bases not matched to a gene: 3. This chain's CDR3 is CASSQTGNYGYTF. CDR3 in DNA: TGTGCCAGCAGCCAGACAGGGAACTATGGCTACACCTTC.

The CDR3 loop reads CASRTGQAYNEQFF. The DNA for the CDR3 is TGTGCCAGCAGGACCGGACAGGCCTACAATGAGCAGTTCTTC. The V call is TRBV28, the J call TRBJ2-1, with TRBD1 identical over 7 bases. Germline values: CDR1 MDHEN, CDR2 SYDVKM. The junction had 4 bases not matched to a gene; V was cut back by 6 bases and J by 2 bases. The CDR3 consists of 14 residues.

V usage is TRBV5-1 and J usage is TRBJ2-2; TRBD1 agrees at 7 bases. The CDR3 sequence is 16 residues long. J was trimmed by 0 bases and V by 4 bases; bases with no gene match: 6. Per germline, CDR1 SGHRS and CDR2 YFSETQ. The chain's CDR3 is CASSPGQASNTGELFF. CDR3 in DNA: TGCGCCAGCAGCCCCGGACAGGCTTCGAACACCGGGGAGCTGTTTTTT.

V and J are TRBV2 and TRBJ1-5; maybe TRBD1 (6 bases). Trimming shortened V by 6 bases and J by 1 base, and 13 bases separated the two germline ends. Germline loops: CDR1 SNHLY, CDR2 FYNNEI. The CDR3 totals 15 residues. CDR3 nucleotide sequence: TGTGCCAGCAGGCAAACCAGGGGAAGCAATCAGCCCCAGCATTTT. Translating gives CASRQTRGSNQPQHF.

The chain joins TRBV6-5 to TRBJ2-3, with D possibly TRBD1 on 6 matching bases. Germline V gene sequence: CDR1 MNHEY, CDR2 SVGAGI. The CDR3 totals 12 residues. Trimming took 10 bases from V and 0 from J, leaving 8 bases between them. This chain's CDR3 is CAITGSTDTQYF. As DNA, the CDR3 is TGTGCCATCACAGGGAGCACAGATACGCAGTATTTT.

V gene TRBV10-2 combines with J gene TRBJ1-3, with D possibly matching TRBD1 (5 bases). The V gene's germline CDR1 is WSHSY and CDR2 SAAADI. This CDR3 contains 15 residues. Trimming removed 3 bases at V and 1 base at J, with 10 bases between. CDR3 in amino acids: CASSEPQGSGNTIYF. In DNA, the CDR3 is TGCGCCAGCAGTGAACCTCAGGGTTCTGGAAACACCATATATTTT.

This chain connects TRBV7-3 to TRBJ2-1; a weak D match, TRBD2 (5 bases). CDR1 and CDR2 (germline): SGHTA, FQGTGA. This CDR3 region has 15 residues. V shed 5 bases and J shed 6 bases, with 17 bases lying between them. The DNA of the CDR3 is TGTGCCAGCAGCGCCGTACGCGCCCGGGGCAATGAGCAGTTCTTC. Its protein product is CASSAVRARGNEQFF.

This clone was seen a handful of times. This chain connects TRBV11-2 to TRBJ1-2, with a tentative D call TRBD1 (6 bases). Per germline, CDR1 SGHAT and CDR2 FQNNGV. V lost 4 bases, J lost 8 bases, and 20 bases lay in between. CDR3 length: 15 amino acids. The CDR3 sequence: CASSSLRGDTGGYTF. The CDR3 coding sequence is TGTGCCAGCAGCTCCCTGCGAGGGGACACGGGCGGCTACACCTTC.

This clone was seen a handful of times. The chain employs TRBV24-1 and TRBJ2-7, with 12 bases aligning to TRBD2. The CDR3 sequence is 16 residues long. The germline V gene has CDR1 KGHDR and CDR2 SFDVKD. V shed 3 bases, J shed 4 bases, and the junction held 6 bases outside the gene matches. This CDR3 is CATSDGSTSGRYEQYF. CDR3 DNA sequence: TGTGCCACCAGTGATGGGTCCACTAGCGGGAGGTACGAGCAGTACTTC.

This chain links TRBV6-5 with TRBJ2-5, with D perhaps matching TRBD2 (6 bases). In germline, CDR1 is MNHEY, CDR2 SVGAGI. The CDR3 contains 14 residues. Trimming took 6 bases from V and 2 from J, leaving 13 bases between them. The CDR3 here is CASSSLGGQETQYF. CDR3 nucleotides: TGTGCCAGCAGCTCCCTGGGGGGACAAGAGACCCAGTACTTC.

This chain connects TRBV7-2 to TRBJ1-2; 8 positions agree with TRBD1. V was pared by 5 bases and J by 1 base, with 12 bases of the junction left unmatched. CDR1 is SGHTA and CDR2 is FQGNSA in the germline V gene. The CDR3 sequence is 17 residues long. CDR3 sequence: CASSPMGTGGFNYGYTF. The CDR3 nucleotides are TGTGCCAGCAGCCCCATGGGCACAGGGGGTTTTAACTATGGCTACACCTTC.